The present T cell receptor beta chain was sequenced within a study of blood T cells in healthy people across ages. V was pared by 8 bases and J by 3 bases, with 3 bases of the junction left unmatched. The CDR3 totals 14 residues. Germline V gene data show CDR1 as SNHLY and CDR2 as FYNNEI. A second roughly 7 to 12 cycle PCR used barcoded and J-beta primers. Every cDNA molecule carried a tag from a template-switch adaptor bearing 12 random nucleotides. TCRdb reanalysed the 5' RACE reads using MiXCR and keeps one entry per CDR3 protein. The table lists nearly 1 million distinct CDR3 sequences, just over 50% of them singletons, with 20% to 25% in the top ten.

This sequence was found in an older woman in good health. The rearrangement links TRBV2 to TRBJ2-2, with 10 bases fitting TRBD1. Input material: blood. The DNA of the CDR3 is TGTGCCAGCTCGGACAGGGGGTACACCGGGGAGCTGTTTTTT. This encodes CASSDRGYTGELFF.